Listed below are T cell receptor beta chains from one sample, sequenced in a study of response to subunit inactivated influenza vaccine. Each CDR3 protein is one row after TCRdb ran MiXCR on the RT-PCR reads. The sample lists 500,000 to 550,000 distinct CDR3 sequences, 7.6% seen once, with 10% to 15% in the top ten. This specimen consisted of PBMCs from blood, obtained roughly 24 months after vaccination. All receptors come from a man aged 50-75 years who received an inactivated influenza vaccine. Each CDR3 is given with its conserved first and last residue. D genes are given only for firm matches. Clone sizes are given selectively: once, few, many, or a class where the clone is expanded.

J,size,D,V,DNA,CDR3
TRBJ2-7,.,TRBD2,TRBV20-1,TGCAGTGCTAGAGAGGCTAGCGGGAGCCCCGAGCAGTACTTC,CSAREASGSPEQYF
TRBJ1-1,many,.,TRBV7-2,TGTGCCAGCAGCTCCGGGGTGTACACTGAAGCTTTCTTT,CASSSGVYTEAFF
TRBJ2-1,few,.,TRBV5-1,TGCGCCAGCAGCTTGGGGGGACAACTTACCAATGAGCAGTTCTTC,CASSLGGQLTNEQFF
TRBJ2-1,.,.,TRBV10-2,TGCGCCAGTCAAAGTAGCTCCTACAATGAGCAGTTCTTC,CASQSSSYNEQFF
TRBJ2-3,few,.,TRBV27,TGTGCCAGCAGACGCCCATCGTCGTATACGCAGTATTTT,CASRRPSSYTQYF
TRBJ2-7,.,TRBD2,TRBV7-2,TGTGCCAGCAGCCTGGGGGCTAGCGGGAGTGGCTACGAGCAGTACTTC,CASSLGASGSGYEQYF
TRBJ1-2,.,.,TRBV12-3/TRBV12-4,TGTGCCAGCAGTTTAGGGGACTTTGCTACCTATGGCTACACCTTC,CASSLGDFATYGYTF
TRBJ2-3,few,TRBD2,TRBV11-1,TGTGCCAGCAGCTTAAAGGTTAGGCTAGCGGGAAGGACAGATACGCAGTATTTT,CASSLKVRLAGRTDTQYF
TRBJ1-6,few,TRBD1,TRBV20-1,TGCAGTGCTAGAGATACAGGGGGAGACAATTCACCCCTCCACTTT,CSARDTGGDNSPLHF
TRBJ2-1,many,.,TRBV24-1,TGTGCCACCAGTGACCCGAGAGGGGGGTTTAACAATGAGCAGTTCTTC,CATSDPRGGFNNEQFF
TRBJ1-4,.,TRBD1,TRBV5-1,TGCGCCAGCAGCTTGGAGGGACAGCGAAATGAAAAACTGTTTTTT,CASSLEGQRNEKLFF
TRBJ1-2,many,.,TRBV29-1,TGCAGCGTTGAAGTGGGCCCTCAGGCAATAGGCTACACCTTC,CSVEVGPQAIGYTF
TRBJ2-3,few,.,TRBV6-1,TGTGCCAGCAGTCAGTGGGCGATCTCTAGCACAGATACGCAGTATTTT,CASSQWAISSTDTQYF
TRBJ2-1,few,TRBD2,TRBV29-1,TGCAGCGTTAAGTTCAGCGGGAGTTACAATGAGCAGTTCTTC,CSVKFSGSYNEQFF
TRBJ1-1,many,.,TRBV7-9,TGTGCCAGCAGCTTATTAGTTGTTGCAGCGAACACTGAAGCTTTCTTT,CASSLLVVAANTEAFF
TRBJ1-5,few,TRBD1,TRBV20-1,TGCAGTGCTAGCCCATTGGACAGGGGGCTTGGGCCCCAGCATTTT,CSASPLDRGLGPQHF
TRBJ1-5,many,TRBD1,TRBV14,TGTGCCAGCAGCCGGACAGGGGGCAATCAGCCCCAGCATTTT,CASSRTGGNQPQHF
TRBJ2-1,few,TRBD1,TRBV20-1,TGCAGCCCGGGACAGGGCTATGAGCAGTTCTTC,CSPGQGYEQFF
TRBJ2-5,.,.,TRBV6-5,TGTGCCAGCAGTTACCGGGGATTTGGTACCCAAGAGACCCAGTACTTC,CASSYRGFGTQETQYF
TRBJ2-3,many,TRBD2,TRBV4-3,TGCGCCAGCAGCCAAGATAGGAGCGGGGGGGCCTCAGATACGCAGTATTTT,CASSQDRSGGASDTQYF
TRBJ2-3,many,TRBD2,TRBV12-3/TRBV12-4,TGTGCCAGCAGCTCAGTACCGGGACTAGCGGGGGCAGCAGATACGCAGTATTTT,CASSSVPGLAGAADTQYF
TRBJ1-6,few,.,TRBV15,TGTGCCACCAGCAGGGAAGGGGGAGGTTCACCCCTCCACTTT,CATSREGGGSPLHF
TRBJ1-3,few,.,TRBV25-1,TGTGCCAGCGGAAGCTCTGGAAACACCATATATTTT,CASGSSGNTIYF
TRBJ2-1,.,.,TRBV15,TGTGCCACCAGCAGAGATAGGCCCGGGGATGAGCAGTTCTTC,CATSRDRPGDEQFF
TRBJ1-2,.,.,TRBV27,TGTGCCAGCAGTCCCTTGAATTGGGCCTATGGCTACACCTTC,CASSPLNWAYGYTF
TRBJ2-3,few,.,TRBV27,TGTGCCAGCAGGCCGATGAACACAGATACGCAGTATTTT,CASRPMNTDTQYF
TRBJ2-2,many,.,TRBV9,TGTGCCAGCACCAGGAGAGATTTCCGAAGAGGAACCGGGGAGCTGTTTTTT,CASTRRDFRRGTGELFF
TRBJ2-1,.,.,TRBV20-1,TGCAGTGCTAGAGCAAATGACAGGTCCCTCAATGAGCAGTTCTTC,CSARANDRSLNEQFF
TRBJ1-3,many,TRBD1,TRBV6-4,TGTGCCAGCAGTGACCTCCCGGGACAGGGGCAAAAGAGCTCTGGAAACACCATATATTTT,CASSDLPGQGQKSSGNTIYF
TRBJ2-5,many,.,TRBV29-1,TGCAGCGTTGATTTTAGGGGGGAGACCCAGTACTTC,CSVDFRGETQYF
TRBJ2-2,.,.,TRBV7-2,TGTGCCAGCAGCCTCATGCAGGGAAACACCGGGGAGCTGTTTTTT,CASSLMQGNTGELFF
TRBJ2-1,few,.,TRBV4-3,TGCGCCAGCAGCCAGACAGCCCCTTCCTACAATGAGCAGTTCTTC,CASSQTAPSYNEQFF
TRBJ2-5,many,.,TRBV7-9,TGTGCCAGCAGCAAGAGACAGGGAGGAGAGACCCAGTACTTC,CASSKRQGGETQYF
TRBJ2-7,.,TRBD1,TRBV10-3,TGTGCCATCAGTAGTGGACAGGGTGGTCGGTACGAGCAGTACTTC,CAISSGQGGRYEQYF
TRBJ2-7,many,TRBD2,TRBV6-1,TGTGCCAGCAGTCCCTATGGGAGGGAGAGGAACGAGCAGTACTTC,CASSPYGRERNEQYF
TRBJ2-5,many,.,TRBV12-3/TRBV12-4,TGTGCCAGCAGTTTTCAGGGGTTACAAGAGACCCAGTACTTC,CASSFQGLQETQYF
TRBJ2-3,many,TRBD1,TRBV15,TGTGCCACCAGCAGAGATATGGGGACCGGGACAGGAGACACAGATACGCAGTATTTT,CATSRDMGTGTGDTDTQYF
TRBJ1-2,few,.,TRBV29-1,TGCAGCGCTAAGCTGGGCAATTACGGCTATGGCTACACCTTC,CSAKLGNYGYGYTF
TRBJ2-3,few,TRBD1,TRBV7-2,TGTGCCAGCAGCTTCCAGGGGGCCAGCACAGATACGCAGTATTTT,CASSFQGASTDTQYF
TRBJ2-7,few,.,TRBV13,TGTGCCAGCAGCACGGACAAATACGAGCAGTACTTC,CASSTDKYEQYF
TRBJ1-1,.,.,TRBV4-2,TGTGCCAGCAGCCTCACAGGGAATGGGAACACTGAAGCTTTCTTT,CASSLTGNGNTEAFF
TRBJ2-3,.,.,TRBV20-1,TGCAGTGCGGAGGGCGGGCGAAGCACAGATACGCAGTATTTT,CSAEGGRSTDTQYF
TRBJ2-7,.,.,TRBV18,TGTGCCAGCTCACCCCAGGGCTTTTCTGTCCTATCCTACGAGCAGTACTTC,CASSPQGFSVLSYEQYF
TRBJ2-3,.,.,TRBV7-2,TGTGCCAGCAGGTGTGGAGAACTCACAGATACGCAGTATTTT,CASRCGELTDTQYF
TRBJ2-1,few,.,TRBV12-3/TRBV12-4,TGTGCCAGCAGTTGGACAGAGAGCTCCTACAATGAGCAGTTCTTC,CASSWTESSYNEQFF
TRBJ2-7,few,TRBD2,TRBV7-2,TGTGCCAGCAGCCGGGCGGCGGGAGGGAGCTCCTACGAGCAGTACTTC,CASSRAAGGSSYEQYF
TRBJ2-7,few,TRBD2,TRBV20-1,TGCAGTGCTAGAGATCCCCTAGCGGAGTACCACGAGCAGTACTTC,CSARDPLAEYHEQYF
TRBJ2-7,few,.,TRBV2,TGTGCCAGCAGTGAACCTAGCTCCTACGAGCAGTACTTC,CASSEPSSYEQYF
TRBJ1-2,many,TRBD1,TRBV12-3/TRBV12-4,TGTGCCAGCAGCCACAGGGGAGGCTATGGCTACACCTTC,CASSHRGGYGYTF